This T cell receptor beta chain was sequenced in a study of regulatory T cells in long-lasting Graves disease. The germline V gene encodes CDR1 DFQATT and CDR2 SNEGSKA (reference sequence). There are 18 residues in the CDR3. Trimming took 5 bases from V and 3 from J; bases not matched to a gene: 18. Arm-PCR of CDR3 regions with iRepertoire HTBI primers generated TCR beta libraries. TCRdb re-called the multiplex PCR reads through MiXCR, storing one row per CDR3 protein. The sample contains around 460,000 distinct CDR3 sequences, approximately 15% of which appear only once. The time point: newly diagnosed GD, antithyroid drugs for less than 3 months. RNA isolated from PBMCs was used to make the TCR library. In addition, the sample was reused for a study of T cells in Graves' hyperthyroidism and ophthalmopathy.

The V and J genes are TRBV20-1 and TRBJ1-4; 7 nucleotides match TRBD1. The source of this sequence is a woman aged 50 to 65 with Graves disease. Specimen: peripheral blood mononuclear cells (PBMCs), collected at new diagnosis, from a patient treated with antithyroid drugs. For the CDR3, the DNA is TGCAGTGCTGCGCATCCCGGGACAGCTTTCCTTTCTAATGAAAAACTGTTTTTT. This encodes CSAAHPGTAFLSNEKLFF.